This T cell receptor beta chain was captured by sequencing in a study of blood T cell repertoires in COVID-19. Study as a whole: Samples came from the United States, Italy and Spain, spanning acute and convalescent COVID-19. Sources were T cells, B-cell-depleted T cells, or PBMCs; the material itself was cDNA or gDNA.

The junction had 11 bases not matched to a gene; V was cut back by 4 bases and J by 5 bases. In germline, CDR1 is SGHRS, CDR2 YFSETQ. CDR3 size: 16 residues. Original processing methods: Reference gene primer amplification in the assay estimated nucleated cell counts. Some clones are missing from TCRdb's copy, which holds only in-frame ones; the method was immunoSEQ multiplex PCR. V and J calls and clone size follow that table, whereas D and trimming were derived from the DNA. The repertoire holds roughly 50,000 clones, 91% seen once, with 6.5% in the top ten. Specimen: peripheral blood. The chain couples TRBV5-1 to TRBJ2-1; TRBD1 matches at 8 bases. The sequence derives from a man between 45 and 60 years old with active COVID-19. The CDR3 region has the DNA TGCGCCAGCAGCCTAAGACAGGGGAGAACAGACAATGAGCAGTTCTTC. It specifies CASSLRQGRTDNEQFF. Drawing the rest from reference TRBV5-1 and TRBJ2-1, the complete variable domain is KAGVTQTPRYLIKTRGQQVTLSCSPISGHRSVSWYQQTPGQGLQFLFEYFSETQRNKGNFPGRFSGRQFSNSRSEMNVSTLELGDSALYLCASSLRQGRTDNEQFFGPGTRLTVL.